This TCR beta chain was sequenced in a study of tumor-infiltrating lymphocytes in oesophageal squamous cell carcinoma. CDR3 size: 14 residues. Per the germline V gene, CDR1 is SGHTA and CDR2 is FQGNSA. One entry per CDR3 protein results from TCRdb running MiXCR on the PCR reads. The sample has about 11,000 distinct CDR3 sequences, roughly half seen once. The sample comprised esophageal tumor tissue. This sequence joins TRBV7-2 and TRBJ2-6; 10 nucleotides align to TRBD2. With the DNA end fitting TRBJ2-5 better, the J assignment may be wrong. This TCR came from a female donor with esophageal squamous cell carcinoma. CDR3 protein: CASSARLAGETQYF. In DNA form, the CDR3 reads TGTGCCAGCAGCGCCAGACTAGCGGGAGAGACCCAGTACTTC.